This TCR beta chain was retrieved from a study of regulatory T cells in long-lasting Graves disease. This sample's time point: newly diagnosed GD, antithyroid drugs for less than 3 months. The authors made the TCR library using RNA they extracted from PBMCs. Arm-PCR of CDR3 regions and iRepertoire HTBI primers were the basis on which TCR beta libraries were built. MiXCR, applied by TCRdb to the multiplex PCR reads, yields one record per CDR3 protein. The profile shows 350,000 to 500,000 distinct CDR3 sequences, 16% of them singletons. After removal of 4 bases from V and 6 bases from J, the junction contained 8 bases not matched to a gene. CDR1 SEHNR and CDR2 FQNEAQ come from the germline V gene (reference sequence). The CDR3 extends over 14 amino acids. These sequences were also reported in another study, on T cells in Graves' hyperthyroidism and ophthalmopathy. Per that paper: From stable hyperthyroidism, ophthalmopathy was set apart by a 13 V-J model.

This TCR was sampled from a woman under 30 with Graves disease. This sequence joins TRBV7-9 and TRBJ2-7, with 8 bases aligning to TRBD2. The sample was peripheral blood mononuclear cells (PBMCs), taken at new diagnosis, from a patient treated with antithyroid drugs. In DNA, the CDR3 is TGTGCCAGCAGCTCCAGCGGGAGAGTCCTCGAGCAGTACTTC. Translated, it gives CASSSSGRVLEQYF.